Described below is a single T cell receptor beta chain sequence and its context. A read error is possible here, since a much larger clone lies one base away. Libraries of TCR beta came from iRepertoire HTBI primers plus Arm-PCR of CDR3 regions. TCRdb re-derived calls from the multiplex PCR reads in MiXCR, one entry per CDR3 protein. In the table there are roughly 350,000 distinct CDR3 sequences, around 15% of which are singletons. The CDR3 spans 15 residues. Germline V gene data show CDR1 as SGHRS and CDR2 as YFSETQ. These data come from a study of regulatory T cells in long-lasting Graves disease. The time point: newly diagnosed GD, antithyroid drugs for less than 3 months. Construction of the TCR library relied on RNA isolated from PBMCs. It was by American Thyroid Association guidelines that Graves' disease was diagnosed. This same sample was also taken into another study, of T cells in Graves' hyperthyroidism and ophthalmopathy.

The starting material was peripheral blood mononuclear cells (PBMCs), obtained at new diagnosis, from a patient treated with antithyroid drugs. This TCR was sampled from a woman aged 18-35 years with Graves disease. J is TRBJ1-5 and V is TRBV5-1, with a weak D call TRBD1 (5 bases). CDR3 protein: CASSLEGFEGQPRHF. CDR3 nucleotides: TGCGCCAGCAGCTTGGAAGGATTTGAGGGGCAGCCCCGGCATTTT.